The sequence of this T cell receptor beta chain was determined in a study of T cells in Graves' hyperthyroidism and ophthalmopathy. Study results and limitations: The model made its ophthalmopathy prediction, and onset followed a median about 5.9 months later.

This clonotype was detected ten times or more. Antigen unknown. V was pared by 3 bases and J by 1 base, with 10 bases between. Per the germline V gene, CDR1 is DFQATT and CDR2 is SNEGSKA (reference sequence). This CDR3 contains 14 residues. Regions amplified from RNA transcripts were the TCR beta CDR3 regions. The HTBI primer set drove a first-round RT-PCR of the TCR CDR3. Each CDR3 protein gets one entry after TCRdb re-called the multiplex PCR reads with MiXCR. The repertoire holds approximately 400,000 distinct CDR3 sequences, with about 14% as singletons. The TCR originated in a woman aged 25 to 39 with Graves' ophthalmopathy. Sequenced: blood. The gene calls are TRBV20-1 and TRBJ1-5, with D perhaps TRBD1 (5 bases). The CDR3 region has the DNA TGCAGTGCTAGGCAGGGCGGGAGCAATCAGCCCCAGCATTTT. Its translation is CSARQGGSNQPQHF.